This is a list of T cell receptor beta chains from one sample in a study of T cell responses to AZD1222 COVID-19 vaccine. Produced via immunoSEQ multiplex PCR; TCRdb's table is partial and in-frame only. The top ten hold about 4.3% of the sample, which has some 110,000 clones, about 89% seen once. The sample was peripheral blood, taken on day 0 of AZD1222 vaccination. The receptors come from an adult in good health. CDR3s include the opening cysteine and the closing phenylalanine or tryptophan. A D gene is named only where the DNA matches it firmly. Size is omitted from some rows. Given values are once, few, many or a class for expanded clones.

.	TRBV28	.	TRBJ1-5	CASTSPGDQPQHF	TGTGCCAGCACTAGCCCCGGGGATCAGCCCCAGCATTTT
.	TRBV5-5	TRBD2	TRBJ2-2	CASSFGLAHNTGELFF	TGTGCCAGCAGCTTCGGACTAGCACACAACACCGGGGAGCTGTTTTTT
.	TRBV5-1	.	TRBJ2-3	CASSLAPAGLDTQYF	TGCGCCAGCAGCTTGGCCCCGGCAGGCCTAGATACGCAGTATTTT
.	TRBV14	.	TRBJ1-2	CASSQDQGQLYGYTF	TGTGCCAGCAGCCAAGATCAAGGGCAGCTCTATGGCTACACCTTC
.	TRBV21-1	.	TRBJ1-1	CASTKGAFF	TGTGCCAGCACGAAGGGAGCTTTCTTT
.	TRBV24-1	.	TRBJ1-5	CATSGNNQPQHF	TGTGCCACCAGTGGGAACAATCAGCCCCAGCATTTT
few	TRBV30	.	TRBJ1-6	CAWNRGWSYNSPLHF	TGTGCCTGGAACCGGGGTTGGTCCTATAATTCACCCCTCCACTTT
once	TRBV4-2	.	TRBJ1-2	CASSPMGVDGYTF	TGTGCCAGCAGCCCGATGGGGGTAGATGGCTACACCTTC
once	TRBV29-1	.	TRBJ2-1	CSVESRSAYNEQFF	TGCAGCGTTGAGAGCAGAAGTGCCTACAATGAGCAGTTCTTC
.	TRBV7-2	TRBD1	TRBJ1-2	CASEQGPGRDYGYTF	TGTGCCAGTGAACAGGGGCCCGGCCGAGACTATGGCTACACCTTC
medium-sized	TRBV9	.	TRBJ1-3	CASSGGPGAGNTIYF	TGTGCCAGCAGCGGAGGGCCGGGGGCCGGAAACACCATATATTTT
.	TRBV30	TRBD1	TRBJ1-2	CAWSPPGTGDGYTF	TGTGCCTGGAGCCCTCCCGGGACAGGGGACGGCTACACCTTC
.	TRBV7-9	.	TRBJ1-5	CASSLGGGTDQPQHF	TGTGCCAGCAGCTTAGGAGGGGGAACAGATCAGCCCCAGCATTTT
few	TRBV29-1	.	TRBJ2-7	CSVLADELTYEQYF	TGCAGCGTTCTAGCTGACGAGCTGACCTACGAGCAGTACTTC
.	TRBV28	.	TRBJ1-3	CASSLFQTTWSGNTIYF	TGTGCCAGCAGTTTATTCCAGACTACCTGGTCTGGAAACACCATATATTTT
.	TRBV6-2/TRBV6-3	TRBD1	TRBJ2-2	CASSYYPYGTGVSIFTGELFF	TGTGCCAGCAGTTACTACCCTTACGGGACAGGCGTTTCAATTTTCACCGGGGAGCTGTTTTTT
.	TRBV7-9	.	TRBJ2-5	CASSPQAAGQETQYF	TGTGCCAGCAGCCCCCAGGCGGCCGGGCAAGAGACCCAGTACTTC
.	TRBV10-1	.	TRBJ2-5	CASSEGPEGAQYF	TGCGCCAGCAGTGAAGGGCCCGAAGGGGCCCAGTACTTC
once	TRBV5-4	.	TRBJ1-6	CASSIVGTPEITLHF	TGTGCCAGCAGCATTGTGGGGACACCAGAGATCACCCTCCACTTT
.	TRBV28	.	TRBJ1-2	CASSRQSYGYTF	TGTGCCAGCAGTCGGCAGTCCTATGGCTACACCTTC
.	TRBV28	TRBD1	TRBJ1-5	CASRTGKNQPQHF	TGTGCCAGCAGGACAGGGAAGAATCAGCCCCAGCATTTT
.	TRBV28	.	TRBJ1-6	CASRQASSPLHF	TGTGCCAGCAGACAGGCTAGCTCACCCCTCCACTTT
once	TRBV7-3	.	TRBJ2-1	CASSLGGGGFNEQFF	TGTGCCAGCAGCTTAGGGGGTGGAGGTTTCAATGAGCAGTTCTTC
.	TRBV21-1	.	TRBJ1-1	CASSKGEGVCAEAFF	TGTGCCAGCAGCAAAGGGGAGGGGGTATGCGCTGAAGCTTTCTTT
.	TRBV29-1	TRBD1	TRBJ2-2	CSVVDRDTGELFF	TGCAGCGTTGTGGACAGGGACACCGGGGAGCTGTTTTTT